This TCR beta chain was identified during a study of regulatory T cells in long-lasting Graves disease. Germline CDR1 reads MNHEY; CDR2 reads SVGAGI. Trimming removed 2 bases at V and 1 base at J, with 9 bases between. There are 14 residues in the CDR3. Findings of the study overall: Possibly, accuracy suffered from the small sample size. Newly diagnosed patients had higher TCR diversity than persistent Graves' patients did.

This clonotype was seen ten or more times. Its antigen is as yet unknown. In building TCR beta libraries, iRepertoire HTBI primers were used together with Arm-PCR of CDR3 regions. MiXCR was run by TCRdb on the multiplex PCR reads, yielding one entry per CDR3 protein. The table shows about 540,000 distinct CDR3 sequences, with around an eighth occurring only once. The time point here: newly diagnosed GD, antithyroid drugs for less than 3 months. Extracted PBMC RNA gave rise to the TCR library. These records were also assigned to another study, of T cells in Graves' hyperthyroidism and ophthalmopathy.

Sequencing was performed on peripheral blood mononuclear cells (PBMCs), taken at new diagnosis, from a patient treated with antithyroid drugs. The V call is TRBV6-5, the J call TRBJ2-7, with D maybe TRBD2 (6 bases). This clonotype was sampled from a man aged 25-45 years with Graves disease. The CDR3 here is CASSYRDSSYEQYF. The CDR3 nucleotides read TGTGCCAGCAGTTACCGGGACTCTTCCTACGAGCAGTACTTC.